This T cell receptor (beta chain) stems from a study of identical twins. V lost 6 bases, J lost 2 bases, and 13 bases lay in between. Germline V CDR1 and CDR2: ENHRY, SYGVKD. The CDR3 has 14 amino acids. Each CDR3 protein is one row after TCRdb ran MiXCR on the 5' RACE reads. The sample records about 530,000 distinct CDR3 sequences, approximately 20% being singletons. A further study also used this sample, focusing on yellow fever vaccine responses in identical twins.

This clonotype was obtained from a woman between 18 and 30 years old in good health. The sequenced sample consisted of CD4+ T cells sorted from blood. The chain carries TRBV10-3 and TRBJ2-5; D perhaps matches TRBD1 (6 bases). For the CDR3, the DNA is TGTGCCATCAGAGAACCGGGACATCAAGAGACCCAGTACTTC. It translates to CAIREPGHQETQYF.